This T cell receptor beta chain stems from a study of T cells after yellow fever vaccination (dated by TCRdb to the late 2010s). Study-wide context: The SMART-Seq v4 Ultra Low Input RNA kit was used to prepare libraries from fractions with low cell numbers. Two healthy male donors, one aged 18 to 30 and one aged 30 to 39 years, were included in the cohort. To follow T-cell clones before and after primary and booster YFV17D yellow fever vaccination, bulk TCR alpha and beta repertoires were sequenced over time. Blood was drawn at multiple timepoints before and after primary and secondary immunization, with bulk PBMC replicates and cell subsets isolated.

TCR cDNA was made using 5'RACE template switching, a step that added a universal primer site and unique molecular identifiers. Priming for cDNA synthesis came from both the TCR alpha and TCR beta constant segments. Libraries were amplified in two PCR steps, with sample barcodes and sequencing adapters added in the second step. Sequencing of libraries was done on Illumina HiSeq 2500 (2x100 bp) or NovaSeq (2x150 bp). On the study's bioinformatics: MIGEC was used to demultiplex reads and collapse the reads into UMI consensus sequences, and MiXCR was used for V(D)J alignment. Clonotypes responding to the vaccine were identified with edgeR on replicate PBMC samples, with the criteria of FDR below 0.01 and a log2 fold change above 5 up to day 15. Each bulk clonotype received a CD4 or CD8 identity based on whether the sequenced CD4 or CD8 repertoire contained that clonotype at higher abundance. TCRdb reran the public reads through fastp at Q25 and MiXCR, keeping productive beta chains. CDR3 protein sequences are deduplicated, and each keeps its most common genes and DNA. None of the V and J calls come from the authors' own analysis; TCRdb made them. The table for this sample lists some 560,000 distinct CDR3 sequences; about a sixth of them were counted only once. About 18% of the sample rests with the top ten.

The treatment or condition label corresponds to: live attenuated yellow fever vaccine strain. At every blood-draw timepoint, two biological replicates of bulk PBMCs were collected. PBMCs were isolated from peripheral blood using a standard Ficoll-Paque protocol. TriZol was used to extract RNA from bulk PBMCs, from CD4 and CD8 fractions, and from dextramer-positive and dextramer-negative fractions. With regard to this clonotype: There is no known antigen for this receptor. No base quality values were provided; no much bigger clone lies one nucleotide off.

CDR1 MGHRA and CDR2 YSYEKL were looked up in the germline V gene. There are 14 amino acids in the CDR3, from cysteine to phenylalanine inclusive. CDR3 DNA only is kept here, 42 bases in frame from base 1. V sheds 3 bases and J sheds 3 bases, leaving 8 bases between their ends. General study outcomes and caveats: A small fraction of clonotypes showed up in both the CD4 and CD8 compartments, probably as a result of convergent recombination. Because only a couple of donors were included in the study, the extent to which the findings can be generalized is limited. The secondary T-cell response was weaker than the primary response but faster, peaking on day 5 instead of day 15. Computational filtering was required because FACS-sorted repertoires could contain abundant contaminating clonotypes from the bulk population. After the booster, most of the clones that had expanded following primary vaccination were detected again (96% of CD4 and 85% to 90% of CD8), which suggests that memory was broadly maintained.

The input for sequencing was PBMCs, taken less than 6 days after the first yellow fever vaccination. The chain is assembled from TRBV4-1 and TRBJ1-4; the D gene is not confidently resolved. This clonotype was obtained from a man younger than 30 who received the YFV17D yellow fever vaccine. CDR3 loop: CASSQFRANEKLFF. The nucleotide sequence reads TGCGCCAGCAGCCAGTTCAGAGCTAATGAAAAACTGTTTTTT.